The clone carrying this T cell receptor beta chain was seen more than once but under ten times. This sample was included in a study of blood T cell repertoires in COVID-19. J lost 2 bases, V lost 6 bases, and 6 bases had no gene match. CDR3 size: 13 residues. Germline V gives CDR1 SQVTM, CDR2 ANQGSEA. The repertoire was sequenced with immunoSEQ multiplex PCR; TCRdb's copy has only in-frame clones and lacks some. In the table there are a few hundred thousand clones, about 88% of which are singletons. The sequenced sample was PBMCs or T cells enriched from blood (not recorded which). This clonotype originated in a woman aged 25-40 years who had recovered from COVID-19. The chain has TRBV29-1 and TRBJ2-7; TRBD1 matches at 8 bases. The CDR3, as DNA: TGCAGCGTCCAAACGACAGGGGCCTACGAGCAGTACTTC. It specifies CSVQTTGAYEQYF.